This TCR beta chain emerged from a study of blood T cells in healthy people across ages. The overall study: Template switching picked up about one barcoded beta molecule for each two T cells.

Regarding the study as a whole: Estimated diversity across one million T cells was deemed an underestimate.

V gave up 6 bases and J gave up 5 bases; unmatched junction bases: 16. This CDR3 is 17 amino acids long. Germline CDR1 is MNHNY and CDR2 is SVGAGI (reference sequence). PCR was performed a second time for about 7 to 11 cycles using a sample-barcoded 5' primer and a J-beta primer mix. Every cDNA molecule bore a tag from a template-switch adaptor containing 12 random nucleotides. TCRdb reprocessed the 5' RACE reads with MiXCR, giving one entry per CDR3 protein. The repertoire consists of hundreds of thousands of distinct CDR3 sequences, with around 41% occurring once and the leading ten covering around 30%. For this clonotype: Antigen unknown.

This clonotype was obtained from a man older than 75 in good health. Sequenced input: blood. V is TRBV6-6 and J is TRBJ2-5; 9 nucleotides align to TRBD1. CDR3 nucleotide sequence: TGTGCCAGCAGCCGAGGGGCGGGACAGGGCGTTTGGGAGACCCAGTACTTC. Translating gives CASSRGAGQGVWETQYF.